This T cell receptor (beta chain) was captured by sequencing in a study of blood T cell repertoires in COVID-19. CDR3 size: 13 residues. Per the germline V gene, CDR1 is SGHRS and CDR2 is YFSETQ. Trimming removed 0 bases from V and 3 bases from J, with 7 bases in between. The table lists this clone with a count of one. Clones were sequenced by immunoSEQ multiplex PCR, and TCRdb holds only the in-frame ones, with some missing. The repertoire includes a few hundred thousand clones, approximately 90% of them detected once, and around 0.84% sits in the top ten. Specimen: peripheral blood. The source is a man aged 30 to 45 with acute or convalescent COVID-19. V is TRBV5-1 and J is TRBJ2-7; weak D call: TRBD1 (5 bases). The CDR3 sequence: CASSLEGYYEQYF. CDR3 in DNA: TGCGCCAGCAGCTTGGAGGGGTACTACGAGCAGTACTTC.